This T cell receptor (beta chain) came from a study of blood T cells in healthy people across ages. General observations from the study: In older individuals, TCR beta diversity per million T cells was lower, falling roughly linearly with age. Without sorted subsets, naive and antigen-experienced compartments could not be conclusively compared.

This clonotype was seen at least ten times. Its antigen is still unknown. Combining a sample-barcoded 5' primer with a J-beta primer mix, a second PCR ran for roughly 6 to 12 cycles. MiXCR, applied by TCRdb to the 5' RACE reads, yields one record per CDR3 protein. The sample includes around 650,000 distinct CDR3 sequences, roughly 43% of them seen just once. Individuals who donated were healthy Caucasians from Russia aged about 6 to 100. Per sample, at least 5.5 micrograms of total RNA were extracted. This CDR3 contains 13 residues. The germline V gene has CDR1 MNHNY and CDR2 SVGAGI (reference sequence). The V gene lost 2 bases and the J gene lost 4 bases, with 7 bases spanning the gap.

The sequence was collected from a man older than 75 in good health. The chain couples TRBV6-6 to TRBJ2-3; D gene ambiguous. Sequenced input: blood. The CDR3 is CASSYNSADTQYF. The CDR3, as DNA: TGTGCCAGCAGTTACAACTCTGCAGATACGCAGTATTTT.